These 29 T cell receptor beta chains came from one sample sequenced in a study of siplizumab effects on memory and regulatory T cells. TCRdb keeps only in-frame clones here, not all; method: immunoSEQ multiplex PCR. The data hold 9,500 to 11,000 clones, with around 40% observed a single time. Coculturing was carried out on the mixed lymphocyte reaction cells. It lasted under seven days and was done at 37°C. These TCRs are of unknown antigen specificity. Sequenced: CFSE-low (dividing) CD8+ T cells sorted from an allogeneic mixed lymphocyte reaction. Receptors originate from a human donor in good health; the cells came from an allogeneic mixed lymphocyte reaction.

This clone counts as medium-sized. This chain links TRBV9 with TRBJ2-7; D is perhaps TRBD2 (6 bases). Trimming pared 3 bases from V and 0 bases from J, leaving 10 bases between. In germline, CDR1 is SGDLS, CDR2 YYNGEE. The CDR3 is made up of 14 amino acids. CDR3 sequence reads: CASSAGDGSYEQYF. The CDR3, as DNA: TGTGCCAGCAGCGCGGGGGACGGCTCCTACGAGCAGTACTTC.

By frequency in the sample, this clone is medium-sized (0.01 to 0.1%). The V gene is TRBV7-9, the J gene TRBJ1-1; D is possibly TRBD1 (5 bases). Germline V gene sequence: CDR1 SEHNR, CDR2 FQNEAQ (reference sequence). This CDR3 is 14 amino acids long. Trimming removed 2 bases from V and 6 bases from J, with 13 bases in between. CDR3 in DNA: TGTGCCAGCAGCTTAATCCAGGGCGACCCTGAAGCTTTCTTT. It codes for CASSLIQGDPEAFF.

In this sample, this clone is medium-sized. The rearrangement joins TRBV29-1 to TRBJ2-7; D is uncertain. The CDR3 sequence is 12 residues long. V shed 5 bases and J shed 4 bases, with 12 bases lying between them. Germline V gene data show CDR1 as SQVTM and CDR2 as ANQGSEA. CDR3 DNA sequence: TGCAGCGTTCAGATCTACCCTTACGAGCAGTACTTC. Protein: CSVQIYPYEQYF.

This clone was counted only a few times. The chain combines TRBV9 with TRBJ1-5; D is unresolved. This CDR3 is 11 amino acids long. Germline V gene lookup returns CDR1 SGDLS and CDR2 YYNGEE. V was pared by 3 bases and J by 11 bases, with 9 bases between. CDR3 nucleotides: TGTGCCAGCAGCGGAGGGCAGGCCCAGCATTTT. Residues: CASSGGQAQHF.

CDR3 sequence (DNA): TGTGCCAGCAGTACCCCGGGACAGGGGATTGGTGTCCTCCACTTT. Its protein product is CASSTPGQGIGVLHF. J is TRBJ1-6 and V is TRBV2; TRBD1 agrees at 10 bases. This CDR3 region has 15 residues. The V and J ends lost 5 bases and 15 bases, in that order; junction bases with no gene match: 13. Germline-derived CDR1 and CDR2 are SNHLY and FYNNEI.

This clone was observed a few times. The CDR3 DNA reads as TGTGCCAGTAGTATAGGCAGATATGGCTACACCTTC. Its protein is CASSIGRYGYTF. J is TRBJ1-2 and V is TRBV19; no definite D call. CDR1 is LNHDA and CDR2 is SQIVND in the germline V gene (reference sequence). This CDR3 region has 12 residues. V was cut by 1 base and J by 5 bases, with 5 bases left in between. Full variable domain (remainder filled in from reference TRBV19 and TRBJ1-2): DGGITQSPKYLFRKEGQNVTLSCEQNLNHDAMYWYRQDPGQGLRLIYYSQIVNDFQKGDIAEGYSVSREKKESFPLTVTSAQKNPTAFYLCASSIGRYGYTFGSGTRLTVV.

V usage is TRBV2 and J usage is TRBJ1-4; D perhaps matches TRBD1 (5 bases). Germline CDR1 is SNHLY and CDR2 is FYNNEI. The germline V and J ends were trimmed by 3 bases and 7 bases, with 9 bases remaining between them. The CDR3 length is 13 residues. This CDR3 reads CASSDRVGEKLFF. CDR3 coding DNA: TGTGCCAGCAGTGACAGGGTTGGTGAAAAACTGTTTTTT.

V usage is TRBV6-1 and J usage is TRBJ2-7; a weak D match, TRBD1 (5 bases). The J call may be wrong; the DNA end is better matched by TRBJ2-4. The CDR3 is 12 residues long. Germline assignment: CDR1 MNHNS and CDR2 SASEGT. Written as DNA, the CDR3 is TGTGCCAGCATATCAGACAGCCTCATTCAGTACTTC. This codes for CASISDSLIQYF.

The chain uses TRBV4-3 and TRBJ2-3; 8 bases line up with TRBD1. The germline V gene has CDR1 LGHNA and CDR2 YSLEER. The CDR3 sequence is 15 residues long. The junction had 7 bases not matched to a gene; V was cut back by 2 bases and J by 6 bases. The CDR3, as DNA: TGCGCCAGCAGCCAAATCCAGGGGGCCGACGATACGCAGTATTTT. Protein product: CASSQIQGADDTQYF.

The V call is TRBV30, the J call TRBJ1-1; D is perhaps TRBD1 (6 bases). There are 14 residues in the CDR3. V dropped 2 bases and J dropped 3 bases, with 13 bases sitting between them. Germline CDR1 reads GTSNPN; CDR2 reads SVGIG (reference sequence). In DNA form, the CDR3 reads TGTGCCTGGAGTCCCGGGGGGCCTGACACTGAAGCTTTCTTT. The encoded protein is CAWSPGGPDTEAFF.

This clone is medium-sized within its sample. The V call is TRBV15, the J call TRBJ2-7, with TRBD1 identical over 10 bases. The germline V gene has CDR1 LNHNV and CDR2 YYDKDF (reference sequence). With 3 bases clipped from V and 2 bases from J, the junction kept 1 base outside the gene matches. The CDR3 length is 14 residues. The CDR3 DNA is TGTGCCACCAGCAGCGGACAGGGGGCCTACGAGCAGTACTTC. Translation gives CATSSGQGAYEQYF.

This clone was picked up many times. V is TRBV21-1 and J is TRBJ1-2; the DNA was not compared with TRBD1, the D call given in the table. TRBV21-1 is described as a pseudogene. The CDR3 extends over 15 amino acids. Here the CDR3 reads CASSNGCRGPPGYTF. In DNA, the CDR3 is TGTGCCAGCAGCAATGGCTGTAGGGGGCCCCCTGGCTACACCTTC.

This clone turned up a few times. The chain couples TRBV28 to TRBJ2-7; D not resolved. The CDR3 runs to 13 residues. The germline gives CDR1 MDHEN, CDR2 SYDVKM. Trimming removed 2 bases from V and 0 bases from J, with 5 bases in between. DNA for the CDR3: TGTGCCAGCAGTTTAACAGCCTCCTACGAGCAGTACTTC. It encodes CASSLTASYEQYF.

CDR3 amino acids: CASRPKGDGLGQYF. For the CDR3, the DNA is TGTGCAAGTCGCCCTAAGGGAGACGGCTTAGGGCAGTACTTC. The genes are TRBV12-2 and TRBJ2-7; the D call TRBD2 from the table was never checked on the DNA. TRBV12-2 represents a pseudogene. This CDR3 contains 14 residues.

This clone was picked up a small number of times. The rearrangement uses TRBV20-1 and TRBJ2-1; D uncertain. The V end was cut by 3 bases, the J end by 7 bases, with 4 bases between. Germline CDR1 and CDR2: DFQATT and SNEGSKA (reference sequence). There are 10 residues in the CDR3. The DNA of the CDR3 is TGCAGTGCTAGTAGAAATGAGCAGTTCTTC. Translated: CSASRNEQFF.

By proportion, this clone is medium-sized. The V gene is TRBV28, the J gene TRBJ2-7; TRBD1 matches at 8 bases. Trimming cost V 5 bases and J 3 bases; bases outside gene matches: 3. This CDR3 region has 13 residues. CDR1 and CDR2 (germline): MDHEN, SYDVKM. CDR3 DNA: TGTGCCAGCAGTCGGACAGGGAACTACGAGCAGTACTTC. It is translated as CASSRTGNYEQYF. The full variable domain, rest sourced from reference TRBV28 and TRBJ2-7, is DVKVTQSSRYLVKRTGEKVFLECVQDMDHENMFWYRQDPGLGLRLIYFSYDVKMKEKGDIPEGYSVSREKKERFSLILESASTNQTSMYLCASSRTGNYEQYFGPGTRLTVT.

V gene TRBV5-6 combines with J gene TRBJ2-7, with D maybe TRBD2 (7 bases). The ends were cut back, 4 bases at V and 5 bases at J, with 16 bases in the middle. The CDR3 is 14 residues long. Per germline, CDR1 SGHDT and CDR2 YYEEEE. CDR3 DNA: TGTGCCAGCAGCCCCTGGGGAGGGGGGGACGAGCAGTACTTC. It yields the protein CASSPWGGGDEQYF.

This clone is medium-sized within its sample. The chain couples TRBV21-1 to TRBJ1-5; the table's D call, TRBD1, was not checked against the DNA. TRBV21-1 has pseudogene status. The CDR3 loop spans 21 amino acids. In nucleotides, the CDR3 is TGTGCCAGCAGCAAATGGTGTAACGGGGACAGGGGGGTCAGAAGCAATCAGCCCCAGCATTTT. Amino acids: CASSKWCNGDRGVRSNQPQHF.

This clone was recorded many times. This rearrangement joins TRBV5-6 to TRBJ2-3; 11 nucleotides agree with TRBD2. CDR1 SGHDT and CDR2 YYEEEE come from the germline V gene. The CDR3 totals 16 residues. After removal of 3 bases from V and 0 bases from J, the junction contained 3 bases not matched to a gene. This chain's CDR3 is CASSSLAGGSTDTQYF. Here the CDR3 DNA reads TGTGCCAGCAGCTCCCTAGCGGGGGGCAGCACAGATACGCAGTATTTT. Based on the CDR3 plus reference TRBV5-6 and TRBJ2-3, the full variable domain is DAGVTQSPTHLIKTRGQQVTLRCSPKSGHDTVSWYQQALGQGPQFIFQYYEEEERQRGNFPDRFSGHQFPNYSSELNVNALLLGDSALYLCASSSLAGGSTDTQYFGPGTRLTVL.

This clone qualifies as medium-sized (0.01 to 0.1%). CDR3 residues: CASSYTSGGADIQYF. Here the CDR3 DNA reads TGTGCCAGCAGTTACACTAGCGGGGGGGCGGACATTCAGTACTTC. The V gene is TRBV6-5, the J gene TRBJ2-4, with 13 nucleotides matching TRBD2. The CDR3 sequence is 15 residues long. CDR1 is MNHEY, CDR2 SVGAGI, per germline. V gave up 2 bases and J gave up 8 bases; unmatched junction bases: 3.

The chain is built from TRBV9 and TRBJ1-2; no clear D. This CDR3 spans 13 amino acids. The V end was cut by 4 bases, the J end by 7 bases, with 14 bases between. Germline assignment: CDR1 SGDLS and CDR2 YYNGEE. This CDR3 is CASSPSDPPGYTF. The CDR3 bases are TGTGCCAGCAGCCCCTCCGATCCGCCTGGCTACACCTTC.

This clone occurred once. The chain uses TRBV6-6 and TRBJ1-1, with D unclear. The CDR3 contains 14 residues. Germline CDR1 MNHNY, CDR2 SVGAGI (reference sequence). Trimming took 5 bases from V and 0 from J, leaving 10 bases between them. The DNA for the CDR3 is TGTGCCAGCAGTCAATATGGACTGAACACTGAAGCTTTCTTT. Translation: CASSQYGLNTEAFF.

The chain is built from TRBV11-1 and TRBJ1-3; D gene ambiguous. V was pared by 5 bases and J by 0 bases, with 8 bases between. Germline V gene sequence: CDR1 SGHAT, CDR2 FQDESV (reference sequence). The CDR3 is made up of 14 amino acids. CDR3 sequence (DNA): TGTGCCAGCAGCACCTTTACCTCTGGAAACACCATATATTTT. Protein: CASSTFTSGNTIYF.

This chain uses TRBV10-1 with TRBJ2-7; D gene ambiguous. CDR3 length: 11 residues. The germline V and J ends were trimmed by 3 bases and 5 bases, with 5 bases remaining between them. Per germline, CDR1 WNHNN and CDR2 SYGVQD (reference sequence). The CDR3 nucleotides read TGCGCCAGCAGTGAAACCGACGAGCAGTACTTC. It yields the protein CASSETDEQYF.

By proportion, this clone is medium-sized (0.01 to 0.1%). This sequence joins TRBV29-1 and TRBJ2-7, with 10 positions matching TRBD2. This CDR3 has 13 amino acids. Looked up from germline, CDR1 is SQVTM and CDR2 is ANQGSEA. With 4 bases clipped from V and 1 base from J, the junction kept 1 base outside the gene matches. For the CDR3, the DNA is TGCAGCGTTGTAGCGGGGGGTTCCTACGAGCAGTACTTC. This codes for CSVVAGGSYEQYF.

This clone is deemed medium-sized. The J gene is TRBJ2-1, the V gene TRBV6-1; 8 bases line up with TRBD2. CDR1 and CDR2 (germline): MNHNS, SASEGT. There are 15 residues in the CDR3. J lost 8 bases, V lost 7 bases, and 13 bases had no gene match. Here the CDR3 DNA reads TGTGCCAGCACCCCATATAGCGGGGATCTTGATGAGCAGTTCTTC. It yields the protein CASTPYSGDLDEQFF.

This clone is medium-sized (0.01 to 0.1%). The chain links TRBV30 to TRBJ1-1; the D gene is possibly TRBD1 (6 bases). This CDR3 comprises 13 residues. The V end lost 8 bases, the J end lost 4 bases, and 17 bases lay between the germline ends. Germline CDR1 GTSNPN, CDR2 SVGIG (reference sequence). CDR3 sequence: CAGGRWTATEAFF. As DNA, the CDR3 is TGTGCCGGGGGGAGGTGGACAGCCACTGAAGCTTTCTTT.

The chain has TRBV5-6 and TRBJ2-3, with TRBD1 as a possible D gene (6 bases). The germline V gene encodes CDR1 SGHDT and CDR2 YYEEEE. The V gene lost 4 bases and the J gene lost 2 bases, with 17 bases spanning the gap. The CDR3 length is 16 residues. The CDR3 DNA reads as TGTGCCAGCAGCCGCGTCGGACAGCTAAACACAGATACGCAGTATTTT. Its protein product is CASSRVGQLNTDTQYF.

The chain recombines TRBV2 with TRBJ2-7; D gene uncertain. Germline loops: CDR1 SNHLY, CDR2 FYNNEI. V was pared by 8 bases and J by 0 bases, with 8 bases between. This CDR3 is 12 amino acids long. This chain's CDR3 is CASGYRSYEQYF. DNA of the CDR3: TGTGCCAGCGGATATCGCTCCTACGAGCAGTACTTC.